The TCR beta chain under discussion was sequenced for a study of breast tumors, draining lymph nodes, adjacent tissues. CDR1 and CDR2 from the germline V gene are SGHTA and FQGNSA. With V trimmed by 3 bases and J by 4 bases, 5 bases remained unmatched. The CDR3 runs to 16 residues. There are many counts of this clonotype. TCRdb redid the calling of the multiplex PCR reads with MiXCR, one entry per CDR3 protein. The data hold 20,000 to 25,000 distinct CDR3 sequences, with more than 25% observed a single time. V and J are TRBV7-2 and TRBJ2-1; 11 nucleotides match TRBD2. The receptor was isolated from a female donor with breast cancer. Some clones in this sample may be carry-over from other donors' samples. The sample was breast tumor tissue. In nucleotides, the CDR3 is TGTGCCAGCAGCTTTAGCGGGAGGGCCGGATACAATGAGCAGTTCTTC. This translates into CASSFSGRAGYNEQFF.